The 6 T cell receptor beta chains given below trace back to one sample, sequenced in a study of shared clonotypes between healthy human individuals. Repertoires were generated with immunoSEQ multiplex PCR, while TCRdb's copy carries only in-frame clones and drops some. The data contain about 1.4 million clones, around 97% of them singletons. Material: naive CD4+ T cells sorted from blood. Subset defined: CD45RA+ positively selected. Receptor source: a man in his thirties or forties in good health.

This clone was detected once. V gene TRBV5-1 combines with J gene TRBJ2-7; 9 bases agree with TRBD1. Per germline, CDR1 SGHRS and CDR2 YFSETQ. This CDR3 spans 15 amino acids. V trimming: 4 bases; J trimming: 5 bases; junction bases outside the gene matches: 10. Here the CDR3 reads CASSPTDRGIHEQYF. The DNA of the CDR3 is TGCGCCAGCAGCCCTACGGACAGGGGTATCCACGAGCAGTACTTC.

Comments on this clone: One end of the junction fails to match germline, which may point to a read error. The chain carries TRBV7-7 and TRBJ2-7; the D gene is possibly TRBD2 (6 bases). This CDR3 contains 15 residues. The germline gives CDR1 SSHAT, CDR2 FNYEAQ (reference sequence). CDR3 amino acids: CASSLGYGGDYEQYF. CDR3 sequence (DNA): TGTGCTAGCAGCTTGGGATACGGGGGAGACTACGAGCAGTACTTC.

The chain employs TRBV7-9 and TRBJ2-7, with D perhaps assigned TRBD1 or TRBD2 (6 bases each). The V end lost 5 bases, the J end lost 7 bases, and 12 bases lay between the germline ends. This CDR3 contains 12 residues. The germline V gene has CDR1 SEHNR and CDR2 FQNEAQ (reference sequence). The CDR3: CASSQQGGEQYF. The DNA for the CDR3 is TGTGCCAGCAGCCAACAAGGGGGGGAGCAGTACTTC.

The V gene is TRBV27, the J gene TRBJ2-5; 15 bases map to TRBD2. Germline V gene data show CDR1 as MNHEY and CDR2 as SMNVEV (reference sequence). This CDR3 is 17 amino acids long. The trim removed 6 bases at V and 2 bases at J, leaving 7 bases unmatched. The CDR3 bases are TGTGCCAGCAGCCATATGGGACTAGCGGGAGGACAAGAGACCCAGTACTTC. It encodes CASSHMGLAGGQETQYF.

This rearrangement joins TRBV5-1 to TRBJ2-3; tentative D call: TRBD2 (5 bases). The CDR3 is made up of 14 amino acids. With 3 bases removed from V and 3 bases from J, the gap between germline ends came to 11 bases. Germline V gives CDR1 SGHRS, CDR2 YFSETQ. CDR3 amino acids: CASSWLATTDTQYF. The CDR3 DNA is TGCGCCAGCAGCTGGTTAGCGACAACAGATACGCAGTATTTT.

This chain joins TRBV5-1 and TRBJ2-5; 8 bases are a match to TRBD1. Germline lookup yields CDR1 SGHRS and CDR2 YFSETQ. J lost 5 bases, V lost 1 base, and 7 bases had no gene match. The CDR3 length is 15 residues. The CDR3 sequence is CASSLITGQEETQYF. The CDR3 DNA reads TGCGCCAGCAGCTTGATTACGGGACAGGAGGAGACCCAGTACTTC.